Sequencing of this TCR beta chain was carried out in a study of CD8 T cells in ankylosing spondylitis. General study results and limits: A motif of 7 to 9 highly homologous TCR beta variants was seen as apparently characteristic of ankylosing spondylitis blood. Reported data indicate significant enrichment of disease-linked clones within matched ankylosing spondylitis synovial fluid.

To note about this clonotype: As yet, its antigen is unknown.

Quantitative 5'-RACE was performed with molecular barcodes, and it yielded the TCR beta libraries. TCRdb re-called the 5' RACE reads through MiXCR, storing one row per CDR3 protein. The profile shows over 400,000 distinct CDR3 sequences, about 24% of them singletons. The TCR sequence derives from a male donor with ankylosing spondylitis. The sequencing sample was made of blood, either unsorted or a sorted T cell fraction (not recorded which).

The CDR3: CATERDRNTEAFF. The CDR3 DNA is TGTGCCACCGAGAGAGACAGGAACACTGAAGCTTTCTTT. The rearrangement joins TRBV6-1 to TRBJ1-1; TRBD1 is a possible D gene (5 bases). The germline V gene encodes CDR1 MNHNS and CDR2 SASEGT. The CDR3 totals 13 residues. The germline V and J ends were trimmed by 10 bases and 1 base, with 13 bases remaining between them.